The clone carrying this T cell receptor beta chain occurred a few times. Time point of the sample: patch test 2, 6 weeks after DPC sensitization. Treatment meaning: therapeutic diphenylcyclopropenone sensitization with weekly scalp DPC. Total RNA was isolated from unfractionated whole blood. The data derive from a study of human T cells and chemical hapten exposure. Trimming cost V 4 bases and J 3 bases, with 10 bases left between them. Germline V gene data show CDR1 as GTSNPN and CDR2 as SVGIG (reference sequence). The CDR3 runs to 13 residues. Per the original data handling: Counting gave a median of roughly 97,000 TCRs per sample, with values ranging from roughly 20,000 to 750,000. TCRdb used MiXCR to reprocess the RACE reads, holding one entry per CDR3 protein. The V and J calls follow TCRdb's processing rather than the paper's. The sample has about 42,000 distinct CDR3 sequences, 9.5% to 10% seen once; the top ten hold 14%.

This receptor was taken from a woman in her 30s with alopecia areata. Some clones in this sample may be carry-over from other donors' samples. The material sequenced was whole blood, taken in connection with sensitization to the hapten diphenylcyclopropenone (DPC). The gene calls are TRBV30 and TRBJ1-5; D gene uncertain. CDR3 nucleotides: TGTGCCTGGACTCCCGGGTTCAATCAGCCCCAGCATTTT. It encodes CAWTPGFNQPQHF.